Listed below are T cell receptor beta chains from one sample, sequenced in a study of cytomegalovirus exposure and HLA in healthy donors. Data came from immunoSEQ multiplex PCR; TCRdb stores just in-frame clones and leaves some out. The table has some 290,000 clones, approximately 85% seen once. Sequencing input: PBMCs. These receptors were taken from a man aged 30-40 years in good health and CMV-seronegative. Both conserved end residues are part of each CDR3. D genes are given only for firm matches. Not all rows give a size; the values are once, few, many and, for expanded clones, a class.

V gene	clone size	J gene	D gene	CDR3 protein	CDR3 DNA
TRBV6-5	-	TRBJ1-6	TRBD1	CASSYDRANSPLHF	TGTGCCAGCAGTTACGACAGGGCAAATTCACCCCTCCACTTT
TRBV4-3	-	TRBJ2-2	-	CASSQDSGSGELFF	TGCGCCAGCAGCCAAGATTCGGGGTCCGGGGAGCTGTTTTTT
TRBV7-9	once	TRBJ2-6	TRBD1	CASSARTGTSGANVLTF	TGTGCCAGCAGCGCCCGGACAGGAACCTCTGGGGCCAACGTCCTGACTTTC
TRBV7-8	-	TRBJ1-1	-	CASSPRGRLHEAFF	TGTGCCAGCAGCCCTAGAGGGCGCCTCCATGAAGCTTTCTTT
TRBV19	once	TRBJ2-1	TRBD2	CASSFMGAGGEQFF	TGTGCCAGTAGTTTTATGGGGGCGGGAGGGGAGCAGTTCTTC
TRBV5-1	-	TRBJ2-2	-	CASSPGGVAGELFF	TGCGCCAGCAGCCCCGGAGGAGTGGCCGGGGAGCTGTTTTTT
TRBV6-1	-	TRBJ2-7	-	CASSELRGRDSLYEQYF	TGTGCCAGCAGTGAACTCCGAGGGCGGGACAGCCTCTACGAGCAGTACTTC
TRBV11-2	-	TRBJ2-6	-	CASSLHGYSGANVLTF	TGTGCCAGCAGCTTACACGGTTACTCTGGGGCCAACGTCCTGACTTTC
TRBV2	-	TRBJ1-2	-	CASSQVRVVYTF	TGTGCCAGCAGCCAAGTCAGGGTGGTCTACACCTTC
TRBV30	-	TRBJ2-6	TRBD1	CAWSVRDPGTGDLSGANVLTF	TGTGCCTGGAGTGTACGTGATCCCGGGACAGGGGACCTCTCTGGGGCCAACGTCCTGACTTTC
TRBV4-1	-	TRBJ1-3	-	CASSQDRGEKVGNTIYF	TGCGCCAGCAGCCAAGATCGGGGGGAGAAGGTTGGAAACACCATATATTTT
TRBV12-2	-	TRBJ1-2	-	CASRLGGPYYGYTF	TGTGCAAGTCGCTTAGGGGGGCCCTACTATGGCTACACCTTC
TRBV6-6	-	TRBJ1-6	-	CASSYRGNSPLHF	TGTGCCAGCAGTTACAGGGGGAATTCACCCCTCCACTTT
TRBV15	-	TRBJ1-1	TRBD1	CATSRPVGITGTGVEAFF	TGTGCCACCAGCAGACCGGTGGGTATCACCGGGACAGGGGTAGAAGCTTTCTTT
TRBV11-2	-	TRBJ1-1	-	CASSQLRGGLNTEAFF	TGTGCCAGCAGCCAATTGCGGGGAGGGCTAAACACTGAAGCTTTCTTT
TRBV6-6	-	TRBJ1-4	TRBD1	CASRDTGGPTNEKLFF	TGTGCCAGCAGAGATACAGGGGGCCCAACTAATGAAAAACTGTTTTTT
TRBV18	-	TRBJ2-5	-	CASSPTGLGTQYF	TGTGCCAGCTCACCTACAGGGCTCGGGACCCAGTACTTC
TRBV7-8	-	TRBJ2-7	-	CASSLAPSRGSYYEQYF	TGTGCCAGCAGCTTAGCGCCCTCCAGGGGCTCCTACTACGAGCAGTACTTC
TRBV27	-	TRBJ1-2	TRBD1	CASSFGQAYGYTF	TGTGCCAGCAGTTTCGGACAGGCGTATGGCTACACCTTC
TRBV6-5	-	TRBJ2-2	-	CASRTHSLTGELFF	TGTGCCAGCAGAACCCACAGTCTCACCGGGGAGCTGTTTTTT
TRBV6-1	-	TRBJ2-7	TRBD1	CASRGTGESYEQYF	TGTGCATCCCGGGGGACAGGGGAGTCCTACGAGCAGTACTTC
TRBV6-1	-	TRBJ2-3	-	CASSVPPGDHDTDTQYF	TGTGCCAGCAGTGTCCCCCCGGGGGACCACGACACAGATACGCAGTATTTT
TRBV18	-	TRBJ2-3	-	CASSPSTGTDTQYF	TGTGCCAGCTCACCTAGTACCGGCACAGATACGCAGTATTTT
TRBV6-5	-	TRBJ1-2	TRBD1	CASSYLALQGNYGYTF	TGTGCCAGCAGTTACCTTGCCCTACAGGGGAACTATGGCTACACCTTC
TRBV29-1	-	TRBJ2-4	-	CSGQSSKNIQYF	TGCAGCGGACAGAGCTCCAAAAACATTCAGTACTTC
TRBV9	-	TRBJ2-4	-	CASSVAGGGKDIQYF	TGTGCCAGCAGCGTAGCTGGAGGGGGCAAGGACATTCAGTACTTC
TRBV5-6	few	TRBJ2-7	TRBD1	CASSWGTVSYEQYF	TGTGCCAGCAGTTGGGGGACAGTTTCCTACGAGCAGTACTTC
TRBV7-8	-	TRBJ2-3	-	CASSLAEFSYTQYF	TGTGCCAGCAGCTTAGCGGAGTTCTCGTATACGCAGTATTTT
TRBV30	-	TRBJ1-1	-	CAWGNRADTEAFF	TGTGCCTGGGGGAACAGGGCTGACACTGAAGCTTTCTTT
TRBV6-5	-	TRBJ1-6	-	CASSAGRNSPLHF	TGTGCCAGCAGTGCGGGACGCAATTCACCCCTCCACTTT
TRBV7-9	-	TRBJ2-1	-	CASSLVLAYNEQFF	TGTGCCAGCAGCTTAGTACTAGCCTACAATGAGCAGTTCTTC
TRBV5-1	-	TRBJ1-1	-	CASSWRANTEAFF	TGCGCCAGCAGCTGGAGGGCAAACACTGAAGCTTTCTTT
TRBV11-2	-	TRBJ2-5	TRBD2	CASSPVAREGVETQYF	TGTGCCAGCAGCCCCGTCGCTCGGGAGGGGGTGGAGACCCAGTACTTC
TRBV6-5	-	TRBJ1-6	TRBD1	CASSYETGVPPLHF	TGTGCCAGCAGTTATGAAACAGGGGTTCCACCCCTCCACTTT
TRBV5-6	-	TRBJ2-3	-	CASSLWQNTDTQYF	TGTGCCAGCAGCTTGTGGCAGAACACAGATACGCAGTATTTT
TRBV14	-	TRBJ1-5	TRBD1	CASSQVRKGQGNQPQHF	TGTGCCAGCAGCCAAGTTAGAAAGGGACAGGGGAATCAGCCCCAGCATTTT
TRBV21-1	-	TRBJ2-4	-	CASSKGSRDKNIQYF	TGTGCCAGCAGCAAAGGATCTAGAGACAAAAACATTCAGTACTTC
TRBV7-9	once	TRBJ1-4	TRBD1	CASSDTGTGVNEKLFF	TGTGCCAGCAGCGACACCGGGACAGGGGTGAATGAAAAACTGTTTTTT
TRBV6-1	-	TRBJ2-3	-	CASRDYRDTQYF	TGTGCCAGCAGGGACTACAGGGATACGCAGTATTTT
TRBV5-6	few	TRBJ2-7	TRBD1	CASSSTLGQGWEQYF	TGTGCCAGCAGCTCCACCCTCGGACAGGGGTGGGAGCAGTACTTC
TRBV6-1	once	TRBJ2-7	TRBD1	CASSGGTGFVEQYF	TGTGCCAGCAGCGGGGGGACAGGGTTCGTCGAGCAGTACTTC
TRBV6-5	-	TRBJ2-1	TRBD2	CASSYDGLAGNNEQFF	TGTGCCAGCAGTTACGACGGACTAGCGGGGAACAATGAGCAGTTCTTC
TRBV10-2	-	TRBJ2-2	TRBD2	CASRGTSGGANTGELFF	TGCGCCAGCAGAGGGACTAGCGGGGGGGCGAACACCGGGGAGCTGTTTTTT
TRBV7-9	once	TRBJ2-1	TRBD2	CASSHGTSGEQFF	TGTGCCAGCAGCCACGGGACTAGCGGGGAGCAGTTCTTC
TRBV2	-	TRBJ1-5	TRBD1	CASMRQGRDQPQHF	TGTGCCAGCATGAGACAGGGACGGGATCAGCCCCAGCATTTT
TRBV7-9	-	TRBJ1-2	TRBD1	CASSHYDRGDGYTF	TGTGCCAGCAGCCATTACGACAGGGGAGATGGCTACACCTTC
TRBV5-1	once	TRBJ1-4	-	CASSLAGLLGSNEKLFF	TGCGCCAGCAGCTTGGCCGGACTGTTAGGGAGTAATGAAAAACTGTTTTTT
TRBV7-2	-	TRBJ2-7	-	CASSLKIAYSYEQYF	TGTGCCAGCAGCTTAAAAATAGCCTACTCCTACGAGCAGTACTTC
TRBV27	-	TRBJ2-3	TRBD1	CASTSTGGHHTQYF	TGTGCCAGCACTTCGACAGGGGGCCATCATACGCAGTATTTT
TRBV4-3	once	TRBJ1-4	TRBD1	CASSQPARDRVLNEKLFF	TGCGCCAGCAGCCAACCCGCCCGGGACAGGGTTCTTAATGAAAAACTGTTTTTT
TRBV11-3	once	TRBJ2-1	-	CASSLDGDEQFF	TGTGCCAGCAGCTTAGATGGAGATGAGCAGTTCTTC
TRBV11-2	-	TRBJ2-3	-	CASRFPGTLDTQYF	TGTGCCAGCAGATTTCCCGGGACTTTAGATACGCAGTATTTT
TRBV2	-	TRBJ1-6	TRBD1	CASSSPTGWRNSPLHF	TGTGCCAGCAGTTCCCCGACAGGGTGGAGGAATTCACCCCTCCACTTT
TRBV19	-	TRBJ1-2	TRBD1	CASSLERTGQGYTF	TGTGCCAGTAGTCTAGAAAGGACAGGGCAAGGCTACACCTTC
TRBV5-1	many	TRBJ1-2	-	CASSFLGYGYTF	TGCGCCAGCAGCTTCCTCGGGTATGGCTACACCTTC
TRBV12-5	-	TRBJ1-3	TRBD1	CASGPTGALNTIYF	TGTGCTAGTGGTCCCACAGGGGCCTTGAACACCATATATTTT
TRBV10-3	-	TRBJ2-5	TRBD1	CAISERDREETQYF	TGTGCCATCAGTGAGAGAGACAGGGAAGAGACCCAGTACTTC
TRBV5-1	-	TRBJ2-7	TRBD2	CASSPLRGVNYEQYF	TGCGCCAGCAGCCCGCTCCGGGGGGTAAACTACGAGCAGTACTTC
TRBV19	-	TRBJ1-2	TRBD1	CAGSPTGGRYGYTF	TGTGCCGGGTCCCCCACAGGGGGCCGCTATGGCTACACCTTC